These 14 T cell receptor beta chains originate from one sample sequenced in a study of blood T cells in healthy people across ages. The second PCR ran about 7 to 12 cycles with a sample-barcoded 5' primer and J-beta primers. TCRdb re-derived calls from the 5' RACE reads in MiXCR, one entry per CDR3 protein. Here the sample spans over 700,000 distinct CDR3 sequences, 25% being singletons. The sample was also reused in another study, on T cells of mothers and their children.

Sequenced input: blood. These TCRs come from a boy younger than 18 in good health.

This clonotype was seen more than once but under ten times. The chain carries TRBV7-2 and TRBJ2-7; 7 bases agree with TRBD2. Per the germline V gene, CDR1 is SGHTA and CDR2 is FQGNSA. The CDR3 covers 14 residues. With 5 bases clipped from V and 0 bases from J, the junction kept 4 bases outside the gene matches. CDR3 residues: CASSTAGASYEQYF. As DNA, the CDR3 is TGTGCCAGCAGCACCGCGGGAGCCTCCTACGAGCAGTACTTC.

The sample holds many counts of this clonotype. CDR3 amino acids: CASSLLSGRAHNEQFF. The CDR3 coding sequence is TGTGCCAGCAGCTTACTGAGCGGGAGGGCCCACAATGAGCAGTTCTTC. V and J are TRBV7-9 and TRBJ2-1; 10 bases agree with TRBD2. This CDR3 spans 16 amino acids. V trimming: 2 bases; J trimming: 5 bases; junction bases outside the gene matches: 6. CDR1 SEHNR and CDR2 FQNEAQ come from the germline V gene (reference sequence).

The rearrangement uses TRBV27 and TRBJ2-7; D is tentatively TRBD1 or TRBD2 (5 bases each). Deletions cut 3 bases from V and 6 bases from J, with 18 bases between. Germline values: CDR1 MNHEY, CDR2 SMNVEV (reference sequence). The CDR3 has 15 amino acids. The CDR3 protein is CASSLSGASLSEQYF. The CDR3 DNA follows: TGTGCCAGCAGTTTGTCCGGGGCGAGCCTGAGCGAGCAGTACTTC.

J is TRBJ2-1 and V is TRBV2; 9 positions match TRBD2. Germline V gene data show CDR1 as SNHLY and CDR2 as FYNNEI. The CDR3 has 16 residues. Trimming took 11 bases from V and 0 from J; bases not matched to a gene: 11. The CDR3 bases are TGTGCCCGATCCGCTAGCGGGACCCTCTCCTACAATGAGCAGTTCTTC. It codes for CARSASGTLSYNEQFF. The variable domain in full, completed from reference TRBV2 and TRBJ2-1, reads EPEVTQTPSHQVTQMGQEVILRCVPISNHLYFYWYRQILGQKVEFLVSFYNNEISEKSEIFDDQFSVERPDGSNFTLKIRSTKLEDSAMYFCARSASGTLSYNEQFFGPGTRLTVL.

The rearrangement joins TRBV7-2 to TRBJ2-5; 7 bases are shared with TRBD2. The germline gives CDR1 SGHTA, CDR2 FQGNSA. After removal of 7 bases from V and 0 bases from J, the junction contained 5 bases not matched to a gene. This CDR3 is built from 14 residues. Written as DNA, the CDR3 is TGTGCCAGCAAGTTAGCGGGTCACCAAGAGACCCAGTACTTC. As protein: CASKLAGHQETQYF.

The rearrangement uses TRBV5-1 and TRBJ1-2; possibly TRBD1 for D (5 bases). This CDR3 spans 13 amino acids. Germline-derived CDR1 and CDR2 are SGHRS and YFSETQ. V was cut by 4 bases and J by 4 bases, with 11 bases left in between. The DNA of the CDR3 is TGCGCCAGCAGCAGAACAAGGGGCTATGGCTACACCTTC. Protein: CASSRTRGYGYTF.

The chain couples TRBV18 to TRBJ2-2; weak D call: TRBD2 (6 bases). The V gene lost 4 bases and the J gene lost 0 bases, with 12 bases spanning the gap. Germline CDR1 reads KGHSH; CDR2 reads LQKENI. The CDR3 totals 16 residues. The CDR3 is CASSRTSPANTGELFF. DNA for the CDR3: TGTGCCAGCTCACGTACTAGCCCCGCGAACACCGGGGAGCTGTTTTTT.

The chain employs TRBV6-6 and TRBJ2-2; 7 bases line up with TRBD2. The germline gives CDR1 MNHNY, CDR2 SVGAGI (reference sequence). The V segment lost 9 bases and the J segment 6 bases; nucleotides outside the gene matches: 4. The CDR3 sequence is 12 residues long. CDR3 sequence reads: CASWEGPGELFF. DNA for the CDR3: TGTGCCAGTTGGGAGGGGCCCGGGGAGCTGTTTTTT.

This chain uses TRBV7-9 with TRBJ2-6, with a tentative D call TRBD1 (5 bases). Trimming removed 0 bases at V and 0 bases at J, with 9 bases between. Germline V gene sequence: CDR1 SEHNR, CDR2 FQNEAQ (reference sequence). CDR3 size: 17 residues. CDR3 protein: CASSLAGHLSGANVLTF. CDR3 DNA sequence: TGTGCCAGCAGCTTAGCTGGACACCTCTCTGGGGCCAACGTCCTGACTTTC.

The rearrangement links TRBV4-1 to TRBJ2-1; tentatively, D is TRBD1 (5 bases). From germline, CDR1 is MGHRA and CDR2 YSYEKL. This CDR3 is 16 amino acids long. Between the trimmed V and J ends, which lost 3 bases and 1 base, there was a span of 13 bases. The DNA of the CDR3 is TGCGCCAGCAGCCACCCAGTTAAGGGGTCCTACAATGAGCAGTTCTTC. This encodes CASSHPVKGSYNEQFF.

This clonotype was observed a handful of times. It is likely a read error, because the conserved phenylalanine at the end of the CDR3 is missing. J is TRBJ1-1 and V is TRBV11-3; D is perhaps TRBD1 (6 bases). The CDR3 extends over 13 amino acids. V was cut by 5 bases and J by 5 bases, with 12 bases left in between. CDR1 SGHNT and CDR2 YENEEA come from the germline V gene. The CDR3 coding sequence is TGTGCCAGCAGCCCCGTGGACAGAACTGAAGCTTTCCTT. Translated: CASSPVDRTEAFL.

There are a few counts of this clonotype. The chain combines TRBV6-6 with TRBJ1-5, with D tentatively TRBD1 (5 bases). CDR3 size: 14 residues. From germline, CDR1 is MNHNY and CDR2 SVGAGI (reference sequence). Trimming pared 5 bases from V and 7 bases from J, leaving 15 bases between. CDR3 in DNA: TGTGCCAGCAGTACCCTAGGTGGGGGACAGCCCCAGCATTTT. This translates into CASSTLGGGQPQHF.

The chain has TRBV5-1 and TRBJ2-1, with 7 bases that match TRBD1. Per germline, CDR1 SGHRS and CDR2 YFSETQ. There are 16 residues in the CDR3. V gave up 3 bases and J gave up 4 bases; unmatched junction bases: 10. The CDR3 DNA is TGCGCCAGCAGCTCAGAGGGACAGACCCCATACAATGAGCAGTTCTTC. Translating gives CASSSEGQTPYNEQFF. The variable domain in full, completed from reference TRBV5-1 and TRBJ2-1, reads KAGVTQTPRYLIKTRGQQVTLSCSPISGHRSVSWYQQTPGQGLQFLFEYFSETQRNKGNFPGRFSGRQFSNSRSEMNVSTLELGDSALYLCASSSEGQTPYNEQFFGPGTRLTVL.

The rearrangement joins TRBV10-3 to TRBJ2-5; D is undetermined. This CDR3 has 13 residues. From germline, CDR1 is ENHRY and CDR2 SYGVKD. V dropped 1 base and J dropped 5 bases, with 8 bases sitting between them. CDR3 protein: CAISEWSTETQYF. As DNA, the CDR3 is TGTGCCATCAGTGAGTGGTCGACGGAGACCCAGTACTTC.